This entry lists 9 T cell receptor beta chains sequenced from one sample in a study of T cells in localized non-small cell lung cancer. The data were produced by immunoSEQ multiplex PCR, yet TCRdb's version contains in-frame clones alone and is incomplete. This table holds around 83,000 clones, about three quarters found once. Sequenced here: PBMCs, sampled before any cancer treatment. These receptors came from a man aged 40-75 years with stage II squamous cell lung carcinoma.

The rearrangement links TRBV6-1 to TRBJ1-1, with 7 bases lining up with TRBD1. The CDR3 sequence is 16 residues long. CDR1 and CDR2 (germline): MNHNS, SASEGT. J gave up 2 bases and V 3 bases, and 9 bases lay outside the gene matches. The CDR3 protein is CASSEPGQVGNTEAFF. The CDR3 region has the DNA TGTGCCAGCAGTGAGCCTGGACAGGTCGGAAACACTGAAGCTTTCTTT.

The table lists this clone with a few counts. The CDR3 reads CAWSSTWAKLAKNIQYF. CDR3 coding DNA: TGTGCCTGGAGTAGTACTTGGGCGAAACTAGCCAAAAACATTCAGTACTTC. The chain has TRBV30 and TRBJ2-4; D is ambiguous. Trimming took 2 bases from V and 0 from J, leaving 17 bases between them. Germline V gene sequence: CDR1 GTSNPN, CDR2 SVGIG (reference sequence). This CDR3 contains 17 residues.

This sequence joins TRBV9 and TRBJ2-3, with D possibly matching TRBD2 (6 bases). The length of the CDR3 is 16 residues. The germline CDR1 and CDR2 sequences are SGDLS and YYNGEE. V dropped 3 bases and J dropped 0 bases, with 14 bases sitting between them. Here the CDR3 reads CASSGRYGTSTDTQYF. The CDR3 DNA follows: TGTGCCAGCAGCGGCCGCTACGGGACTAGCACAGATACGCAGTATTTT. The complete variable domain, with remaining parts taken from reference TRBV9 and TRBJ2-3, reads DSGVTQTPKHLITATGQRVTLRCSPRSGDLSVYWYQQSLDQGLQFLIQYYNGEERAKGNILERFSAQQFPDLHSELNLSSLELGDSALYFCASSGRYGTSTDTQYFGPGTRLTVL.

This chain links TRBV7-2 with TRBJ2-1; the D is unclear. V lost 1 base and J 10 bases, leaving 8 bases between the germline ends. CDR1 is SGHTA and CDR2 is FQGNSA in the germline V gene. The CDR3 totals 12 residues. In DNA, the CDR3 is TGTGCCAGCAGCTTAGGTCGCCAAGAGCAGTTCTTC. Translating it yields CASSLGRQEQFF.

J is TRBJ2-7 and V is TRBV14, with a possible D match to TRBD1 (7 bases). The germline V gene encodes CDR1 SGHDN and CDR2 FVKESK. This CDR3 contains 15 residues. V lost 1 base and J 3 bases, leaving 13 bases between the germline ends. The CDR3 DNA reads as TGTGCCAGCAGCCAAGCAGGGGGGATAATCTACGAGCAGTACTTC. It yields the protein CASSQAGGIIYEQYF.

The chain employs TRBV5-1 and TRBJ2-1, with TRBD2 matching over 10 bases. Losses at the gene ends were 4 bases for V and 4 bases for J; bases not matched to a gene: 8. The CDR3 runs 16 residues. Germline V CDR1 and CDR2: SGHRS, YFSETQ. The CDR3 protein is CASSALAGVGYNEQFF. Here the CDR3 DNA reads TGCGCCAGCAGCGCTCTAGCGGGAGTAGGGTACAATGAGCAGTTCTTC.

This rearrangement joins TRBV23-1 to TRBJ2-3; 8 bases fit TRBD2. TRBV23-1 falls under the ORF class, with uncertain function. V was clipped by 3 bases and J by 13 bases; unmatched bases: 12. The CDR3 length is 14 residues. The CDR3, as DNA: TGCGCCAGCAGTCATCCGCAACTCCGGGAGGGCGAGTATTTT. This encodes CASSHPQLREGEYF.

This clone was seen more than once but under ten times. V gene TRBV10-3 combines with J gene TRBJ1-6; D gene unclear. The V and J ends lost 10 bases and 9 bases respectively, with 16 bases between them. Germline assignment: CDR1 ENHRY and CDR2 SYGVKD. There are 13 residues in the CDR3. The CDR3 is CATTGDVGSPLHF. The CDR3 coding sequence is TGTGCCACCACGGGAGACGTGGGTTCACCCCTCCACTTT.

V and J are TRBV7-2 and TRBJ2-1, with 8 bases aligning to TRBD1. Per the germline V gene, CDR1 is SGHTA and CDR2 is FQGNSA. V lost 5 bases, J lost 3 bases, and 6 bases stayed unmatched. The CDR3 runs 15 residues. CDR3 in amino acids: CASSPTGGLYNEQFF. CDR3 coding DNA: TGTGCCAGCAGCCCCACAGGGGGTCTCTACAATGAGCAGTTCTTC.